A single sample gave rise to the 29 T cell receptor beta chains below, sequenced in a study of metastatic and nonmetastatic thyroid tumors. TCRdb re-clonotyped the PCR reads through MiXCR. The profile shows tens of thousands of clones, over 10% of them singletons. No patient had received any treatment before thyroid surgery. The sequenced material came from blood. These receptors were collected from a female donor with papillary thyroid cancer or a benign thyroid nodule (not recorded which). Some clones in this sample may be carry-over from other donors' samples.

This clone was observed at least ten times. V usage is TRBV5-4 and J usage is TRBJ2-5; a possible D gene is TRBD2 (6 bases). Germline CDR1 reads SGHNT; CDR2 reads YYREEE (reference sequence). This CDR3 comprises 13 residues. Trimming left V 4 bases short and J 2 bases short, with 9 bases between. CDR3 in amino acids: CASSPGGQETQYF. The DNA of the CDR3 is TGTGCCAGCAGCCCCGGAGGGCAAGAGACCCAGTACTTC.

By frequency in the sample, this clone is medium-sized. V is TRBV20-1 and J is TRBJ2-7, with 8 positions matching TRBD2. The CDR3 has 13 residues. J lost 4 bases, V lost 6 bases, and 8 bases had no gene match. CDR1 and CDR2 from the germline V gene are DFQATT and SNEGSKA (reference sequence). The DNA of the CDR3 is TGCAGTGCGACAGGACTAGCTGCGTACGAGCAGTACTTC. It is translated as CSATGLAAYEQYF.

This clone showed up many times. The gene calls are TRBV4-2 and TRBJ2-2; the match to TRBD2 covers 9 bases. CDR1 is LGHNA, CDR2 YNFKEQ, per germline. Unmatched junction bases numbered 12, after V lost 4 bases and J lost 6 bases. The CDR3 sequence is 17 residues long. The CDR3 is CASSPQMIAGDPGELFF. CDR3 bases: TGTGCCAGCAGCCCCCAGATGATAGCGGGAGATCCCGGGGAGCTGTTTTTT.

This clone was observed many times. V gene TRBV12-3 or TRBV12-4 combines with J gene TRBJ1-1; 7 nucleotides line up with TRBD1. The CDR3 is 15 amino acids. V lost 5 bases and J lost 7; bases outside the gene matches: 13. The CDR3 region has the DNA TGTGCCAGCAGTCCGACCGGGACAGACCATATTGAAGCTTTCTTT. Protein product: CASSPTGTDHIEAFF.

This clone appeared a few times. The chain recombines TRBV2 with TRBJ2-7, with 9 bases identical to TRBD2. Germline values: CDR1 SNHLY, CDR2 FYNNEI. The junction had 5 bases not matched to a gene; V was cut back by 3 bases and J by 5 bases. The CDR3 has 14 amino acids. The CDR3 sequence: CASSDLVAGDEQYF. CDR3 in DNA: TGTGCCAGCAGTGATTTAGTAGCGGGAGACGAGCAGTACTTC.

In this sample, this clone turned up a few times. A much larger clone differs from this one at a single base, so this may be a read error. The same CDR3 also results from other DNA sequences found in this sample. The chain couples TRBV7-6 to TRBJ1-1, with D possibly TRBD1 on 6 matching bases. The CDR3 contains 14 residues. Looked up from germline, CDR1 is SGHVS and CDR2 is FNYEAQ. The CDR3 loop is CASSLRWGDTEAFF. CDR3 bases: TGTGCCAGCAGCCTACGGTGGGGGGACACTGAGGCTTTCTTT.

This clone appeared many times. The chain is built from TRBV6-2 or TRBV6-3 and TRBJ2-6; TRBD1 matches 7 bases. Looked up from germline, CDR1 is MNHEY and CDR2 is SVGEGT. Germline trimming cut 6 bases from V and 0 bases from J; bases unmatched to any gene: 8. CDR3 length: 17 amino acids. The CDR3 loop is CASRPGTASSGANVLTF. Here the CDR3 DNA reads TGTGCCAGCAGGCCCGGGACAGCCTCCTCTGGGGCCAACGTCCTGACTTTC.

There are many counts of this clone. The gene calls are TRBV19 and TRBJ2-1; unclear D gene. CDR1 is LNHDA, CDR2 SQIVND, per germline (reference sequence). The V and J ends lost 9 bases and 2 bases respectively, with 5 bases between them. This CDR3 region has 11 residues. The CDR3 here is CARWPYNEQFF. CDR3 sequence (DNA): TGTGCCAGGTGGCCCTACAATGAGCAGTTCTTC.

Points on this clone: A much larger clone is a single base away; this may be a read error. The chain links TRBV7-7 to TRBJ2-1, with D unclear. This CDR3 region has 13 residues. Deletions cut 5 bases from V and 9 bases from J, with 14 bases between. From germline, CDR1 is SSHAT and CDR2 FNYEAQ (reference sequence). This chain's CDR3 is CASSTMGCSEQFF. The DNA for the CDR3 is TGTGCCAGCAGCACGATGGGGTGCAGTGAGCAGTTCTTC.

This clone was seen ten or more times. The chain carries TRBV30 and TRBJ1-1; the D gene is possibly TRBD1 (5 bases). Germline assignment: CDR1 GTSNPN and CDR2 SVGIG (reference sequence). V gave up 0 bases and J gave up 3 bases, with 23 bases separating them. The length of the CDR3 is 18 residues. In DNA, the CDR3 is TGTGCCTGGAGTGTCGGACACCTCACCCCGAGAGGGGACACTGAAGCTTTCTTT. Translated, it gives CAWSVGHLTPRGDTEAFF.

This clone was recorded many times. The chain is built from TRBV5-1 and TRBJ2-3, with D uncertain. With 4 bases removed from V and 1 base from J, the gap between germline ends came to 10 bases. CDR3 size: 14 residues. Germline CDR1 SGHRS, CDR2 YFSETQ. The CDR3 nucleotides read TGCGCCAGCAGCACCAGGCGAGGCACAGATACGCAGTATTTT. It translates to CASSTRRGTDTQYF.

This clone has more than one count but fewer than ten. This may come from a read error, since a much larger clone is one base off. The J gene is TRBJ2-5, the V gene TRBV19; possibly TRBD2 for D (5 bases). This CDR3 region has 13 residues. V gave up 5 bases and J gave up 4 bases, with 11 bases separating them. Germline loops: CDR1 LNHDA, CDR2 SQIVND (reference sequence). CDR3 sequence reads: CASSLTGSETQYF. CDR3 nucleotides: TGTGCCAGTAGTCTCACGGGGTCAGAGACCCAGTACTTC.

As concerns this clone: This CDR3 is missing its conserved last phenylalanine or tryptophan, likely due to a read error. CDR3 in amino acids: CVGGTHDEQFL. DNA for the CDR3: TGTGTCGGGGGGACGCACGATGAGCAGTTCCTC. V is TRBV19 and J is TRBJ2-1, with 7 bases matching TRBD2. Germline CDR1 is LNHDA and CDR2 is SQIVND (reference sequence). The CDR3 is 11 residues long.

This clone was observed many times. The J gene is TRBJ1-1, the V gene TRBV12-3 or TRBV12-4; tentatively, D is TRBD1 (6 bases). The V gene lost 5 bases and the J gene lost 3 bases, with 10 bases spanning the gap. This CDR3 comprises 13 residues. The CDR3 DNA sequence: TGTGCCAGCAGTAAGAGGGGGGACACTGAAGCTTTCTTT. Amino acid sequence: CASSKRGDTEAFF.

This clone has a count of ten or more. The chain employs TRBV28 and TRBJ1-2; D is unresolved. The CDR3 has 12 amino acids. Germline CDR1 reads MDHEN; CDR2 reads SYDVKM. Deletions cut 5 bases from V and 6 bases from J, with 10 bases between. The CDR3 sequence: CASSPGPHGYTF. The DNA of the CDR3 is TGTGCCAGCAGTCCGGGTCCACATGGCTACACCTTC.

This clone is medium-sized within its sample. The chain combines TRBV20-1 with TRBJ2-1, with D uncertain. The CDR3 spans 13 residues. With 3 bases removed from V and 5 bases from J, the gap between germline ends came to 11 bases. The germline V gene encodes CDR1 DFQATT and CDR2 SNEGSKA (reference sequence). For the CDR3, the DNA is TGCAGTGCTAGGGGGTTCATCGACAATGAGCAGTTCTTC. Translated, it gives CSARGFIDNEQFF.

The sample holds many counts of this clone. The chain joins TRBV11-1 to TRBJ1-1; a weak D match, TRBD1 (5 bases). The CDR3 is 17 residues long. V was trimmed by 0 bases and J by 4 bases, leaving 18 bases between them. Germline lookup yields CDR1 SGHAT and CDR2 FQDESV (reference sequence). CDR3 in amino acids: CASSLAPFRRRGTEAFF. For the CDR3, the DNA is TGTGCCAGCAGCTTAGCACCCTTTCGACGGAGGGGCACTGAAGCTTTCTTT.

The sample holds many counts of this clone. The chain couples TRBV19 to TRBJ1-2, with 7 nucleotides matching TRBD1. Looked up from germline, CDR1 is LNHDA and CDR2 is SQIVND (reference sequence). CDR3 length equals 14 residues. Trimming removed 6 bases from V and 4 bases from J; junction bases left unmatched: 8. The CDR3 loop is CASRPDRIFYGYTF. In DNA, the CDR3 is TGTGCCAGTAGACCGGACAGGATTTTCTATGGCTACACCTTC. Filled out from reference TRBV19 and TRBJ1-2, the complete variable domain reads DGGITQSPKYLFRKEGQNVTLSCEQNLNHDAMYWYRQDPGQGLRLIYYSQIVNDFQKGDIAEGYSVSREKKESFPLTVTSAQKNPTAFYLCASRPDRIFYGYTFGSGTRLTVV.

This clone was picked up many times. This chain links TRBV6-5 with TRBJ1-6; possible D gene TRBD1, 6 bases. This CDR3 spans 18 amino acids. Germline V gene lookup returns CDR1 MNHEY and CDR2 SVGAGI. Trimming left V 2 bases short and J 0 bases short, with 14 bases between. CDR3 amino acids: CASSYGQPQSSYNSPLHF. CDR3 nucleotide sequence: TGTGCCAGCAGTTACGGACAGCCCCAGAGCTCCTATAATTCACCCCTCCACTTT.

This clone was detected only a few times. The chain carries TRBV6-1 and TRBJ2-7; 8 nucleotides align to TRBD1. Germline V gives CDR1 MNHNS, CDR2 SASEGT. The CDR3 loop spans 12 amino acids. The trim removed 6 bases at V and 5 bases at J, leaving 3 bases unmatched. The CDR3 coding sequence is TGTGCCAGCAGAACGACAGGGGACGAGCAGTACTTC. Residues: CASRTTGDEQYF.

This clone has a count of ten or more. This CDR3 is CASSYTIRQYQDTEAFF. The CDR3 nucleotides read TGTGCCAGCAGTTACACGATACGACAGTATCAAGACACTGAAGCTTTCTTT. The rearrangement uses TRBV6-6 and TRBJ1-1; a possible D gene is TRBD1 (5 bases). Germline V gene lookup returns CDR1 MNHNY and CDR2 SVGAGI (reference sequence). The CDR3 sequence is 17 residues long. V lost 2 bases to trimming and J lost 3 bases, with 19 bases between them.

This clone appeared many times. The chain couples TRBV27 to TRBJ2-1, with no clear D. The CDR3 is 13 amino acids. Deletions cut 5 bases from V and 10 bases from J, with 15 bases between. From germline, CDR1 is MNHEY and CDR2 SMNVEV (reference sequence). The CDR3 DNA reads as TGTGCCAGCAGTCCTCGGACCGATCGCGAGCAGTTCTTC. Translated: CASSPRTDREQFF.

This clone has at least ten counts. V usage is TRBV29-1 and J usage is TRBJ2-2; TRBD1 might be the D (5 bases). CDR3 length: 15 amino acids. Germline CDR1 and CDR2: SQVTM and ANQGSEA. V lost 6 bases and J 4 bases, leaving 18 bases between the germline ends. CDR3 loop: CSVVLDRKGTGELFF. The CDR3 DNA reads TGCAGCGTCGTCCTCGACAGAAAGGGCACCGGGGAGCTGTTTTTT.

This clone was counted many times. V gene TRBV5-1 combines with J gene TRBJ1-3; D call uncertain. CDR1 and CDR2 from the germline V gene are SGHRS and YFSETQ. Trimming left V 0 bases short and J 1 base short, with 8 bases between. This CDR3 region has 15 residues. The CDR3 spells CASSLEGASGNTIYF. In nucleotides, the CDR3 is TGCGCCAGCAGCTTGGAGGGAGCTTCTGGAAACACCATATATTTT.

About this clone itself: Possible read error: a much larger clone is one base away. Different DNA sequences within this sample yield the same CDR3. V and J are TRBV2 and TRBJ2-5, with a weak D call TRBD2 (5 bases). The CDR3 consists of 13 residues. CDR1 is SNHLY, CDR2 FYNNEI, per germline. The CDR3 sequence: CAIQATWGETQYF. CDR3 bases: TGTGCCATCCAGGCTACGTGGGGAGAGACGCAGTACTTC.

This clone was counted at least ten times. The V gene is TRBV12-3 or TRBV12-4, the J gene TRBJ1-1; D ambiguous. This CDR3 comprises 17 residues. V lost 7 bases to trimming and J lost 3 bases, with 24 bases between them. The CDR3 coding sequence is TGTGCCAGCACCGAGGGTAGGGTTGGTCTTAGCGACACTGAAGCTTTCTTT. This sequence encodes CASTEGRVGLSDTEAFF.

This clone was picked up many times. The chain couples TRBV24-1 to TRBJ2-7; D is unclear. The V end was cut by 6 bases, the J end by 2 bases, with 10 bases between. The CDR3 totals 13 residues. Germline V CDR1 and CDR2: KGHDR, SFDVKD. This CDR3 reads CATSSTETYEQYF. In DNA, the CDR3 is TGTGCCACCAGTTCAACAGAAACCTACGAGCAGTACTTC.

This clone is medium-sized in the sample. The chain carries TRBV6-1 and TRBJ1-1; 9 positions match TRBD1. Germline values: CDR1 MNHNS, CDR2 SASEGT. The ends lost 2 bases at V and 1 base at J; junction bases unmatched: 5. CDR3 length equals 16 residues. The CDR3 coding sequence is TGTGCCAGCAGTGAAACGCCGGGACAGGGGAACACTGAAGCTTTCTTT. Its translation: CASSETPGQGNTEAFF.

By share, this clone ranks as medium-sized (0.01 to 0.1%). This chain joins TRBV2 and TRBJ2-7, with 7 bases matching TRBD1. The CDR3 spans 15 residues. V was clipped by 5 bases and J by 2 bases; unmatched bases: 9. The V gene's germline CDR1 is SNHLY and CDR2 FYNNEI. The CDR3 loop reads CASSTGALGTYEQYF. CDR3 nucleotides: TGTGCCAGCAGTACAGGGGCTTTGGGGACCTACGAGCAGTACTTC. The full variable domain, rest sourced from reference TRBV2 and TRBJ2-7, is EPEVTQTPSHQVTQMGQEVILRCVPISNHLYFYWYRQILGQKVEFLVSFYNNEISEKSEIFDDQFSVERPDGSNFTLKIRSTKLEDSAMYFCASSTGALGTYEQYFGPGTRLTVT.